The clone carrying this T cell receptor beta chain was found many times. This entry belongs to a study of T cells in Graves' hyperthyroidism and ophthalmopathy. Amplified regions were TCR beta CDR3 sequences from RNA transcripts. The TCR CDR3 first-round RT-PCR relied on the HTBI primer set. TCRdb independently ran MiXCR on the multiplex PCR reads; one entry per CDR3 protein. The data contain roughly 660,000 distinct CDR3 sequences, 17% of them singletons. The study defined stable Graves' hyperthyroidism as no ophthalmopathy progression within 18 months. A patient was excluded if there was uncontrolled infection, other autoimmune disease, pregnancy or lactation. V shed 6 bases and J 2 bases; nucleotides not matched to a gene: 10. Per germline, CDR1 SGHTA and CDR2 FQGNSA. The CDR3 contains 15 residues.

Specimen: blood. The TCR sequence derives from a man aged 50-60 years with Graves' hyperthyroidism. This chain joins TRBV7-2 and TRBJ2-7; the match to TRBD1 covers 7 bases. The chain's CDR3 is CASSQAGTETYEQYF. The DNA of the CDR3 is TGTGCCAGCAGTCAGGCCGGGACAGAAACCTACGAGCAGTACTTC. Based on the CDR3 plus reference TRBV7-2 and TRBJ2-7, the full variable domain is GAGVSQSPSNKVTEKGKDVELRCDPISGHTALYWYRQSLGQGLEFLIYFQGNSAPDKSGLPSDRFSAERTGGSVSTLTIQRTQQEDSAVYLCASSQAGTETYEQYFGPGTRLTVT.